This T cell receptor beta chain was obtained from a study of T cells in Graves' hyperthyroidism and ophthalmopathy (dated by TCRdb to 2018 to 2020). Turning to the overall study: Peripheral blood samples were taken at the time of initial diagnosis, prior to any treatment. A discovery cohort of 95 to 100 patients, 43 with Graves' ophthalmopathy and about 58 with stable Graves' hyperthyroidism, was used to find distinguishing TCR V-J signatures. Prospective prediction of ophthalmopathy was tested in an independent validation cohort of 18 to 20 hyperthyroidism patients and around 16 patients who later progressed to ophthalmopathy. The 75 to 100 discovery patients were divided at random into training and test sets in a 7:3 ratio. In six Graves' hyperthyroidism patients, the study also compared T-cell repertoires from thyroid tissue with T-cell repertoires from blood. After sampling, hyperthyroidism patients received methimazole starting at 30 mg daily, and ophthalmopathy patients received high-dose intravenous methylprednisolone. TCR Vbeta CDR3 sequencing of 130 to 150 peripheral blood samples (around 45 ophthalmopathy, under 80 hyperthyroidism and approximately 17 progressor patients) is reported in the paper.

Graves' hyperthyroidism was defined as stable when no progression to ophthalmopathy occurred over 18 months of follow-up. The hyperthyroidism patients were between 18 and 65 years old and newly diagnosed, with a disease duration of less than 2 months. Any patient with an uncontrolled infection, another autoimmune disease, pregnancy or lactation was excluded. Diagnoses were based on clinical symptoms, serum thyroxine and TRAb, thyroid ultrasound and orbital computed tomography. Ficoll-Paque density gradient centrifugation was used to isolate PBMCs from under 11 ml of fresh peripheral blood. Total RNA was extracted using Trizol reagent, and RNA quality was assessed on an Agilent 2100 Bioanalyzer. The TCR beta CDR3 regions were amplified from the RNA transcripts. A first-round RT-PCR of the TCR CDR3 used the HTBI primer set with the Qiagen OneStep RT-PCR kit. Libraries were constructed in a second round of multiplex PCR, after which size selection and purification were performed. The libraries were sequenced on an Illumina HiSeq2000 using paired-end 100 bp reads. Under the source paper's analysis protocol: SOAPnuke was used to process the raw data, with reads discarded if the reads contained adapters or uncalled bases, had a mean Phred below 15, or lacked an exact constant-primer or identifier match. High-quality paired reads were merged using COPE v1.2.5, and each unique nucleotide sequence was defined as a clonotype. MiTCR v1.1 was used to align the clonotypes against IMGT TRBV, TRBD and TRBJ reference segments. The analysis was restricted to V-J combinations with a frequency above 0.0001, which together covered about 99% of the repertoires. The TCS score was defined as the ratio of F50 (clonal expansion) to E x V (chaos), calculated using BLOSUM62-based TCRdist between CDR3 peptides within each V-J. Welch's t-statistics and random forest reduced 500 to 550 V-J features to under 15, which were used in a naive Bayes classifier (R e1071). Through fastp at Q25 and MiXCR, TCRdb rebuilt clones from the public reads, retaining in-frame beta chains. CDR3 protein duplicates are merged, each entry listing the most common genes and DNA. For this entry, the V and J calls and clone size follow TCRdb and not the study's own pipeline. This sample gives more than 150,000 distinct CDR3 sequences in total; 15% to 20% of them show up just once. The ten largest account for about 31% of the sample.

This clonotype was picked up many times. This receptor's antigen is unknown. No per-base quality is available; no much larger clone lies one base away. The CDR3 runs 14 residues from the cysteine to the phenylalanine. Just CDR3 DNA is preserved here, 42 bases in frame from base 1. The germline ends are 9 bases apart after V is trimmed by 0 bases and J by 6 bases. Reading the germline V gene gives CDR1 SGDLS and CDR2 YYNGEE. The full study reports these points: Most expanded thyroid clonotypes (frequency above 0.001) were also detected in blood, a finding suggesting that blood repertoires may reflect thyroid immune responses. Ophthalmopathy was separated from stable hyperthyroidism by a 13 V-J signature model, with 85% to 90% sensitivity and about 81% specificity obtained in cross-validation and 80%/75% obtained in testing. During validation, the model predicted progression to ophthalmopathy a median of approximately 7 months ahead of onset, with more than 55% sensitivity and more than 72% specificity. No statistical method was used to set the sample size in advance, and investigators knew the group allocation.

This receptor chain uses TRBV9 and TRBJ1-4; no confident D gene assignment can be made. Sequences were obtained from blood. This TCR derives from a woman between 50 and 59 years old with Graves' hyperthyroidism. The nucleotide sequence is given as TGTGCCAGCAGCGTAGGCGGCGGAGATGAAAAACTGTTTTTT. Protein translation: CASSVGGGDEKLFF.